The 6 T cell receptor beta chains reported below all come from one sample, sequenced in a study of T cells in Graves' hyperthyroidism and ophthalmopathy. RNA transcripts served as the template for amplifying TCR beta CDR3 regions. The HTBI primer set served for first-round RT-PCR of the TCR CDR3. Each CDR3 protein gets one entry after TCRdb re-called the multiplex PCR reads with MiXCR. The sample lists a few hundred thousand distinct CDR3 sequences, 35% to 55% occurring once. Sample: peripheral blood or thyroid tissue (not recorded which). Receptors were obtained from a woman in her late teens or twenties with Graves' hyperthyroidism.

The rearrangement links TRBV4-2 to TRBJ2-5; perhaps TRBD1 as D (5 bases). Germline V gene sequence: CDR1 LGHNA, CDR2 YNFKEQ. The V and J ends lost 5 bases and 1 base respectively, with 14 bases between them. This CDR3 is 15 amino acids long. CDR3 in amino acids: CASSFLGQSQETQYF. CDR3 bases: TGTGCCAGCAGCTTTTTGGGGCAGAGCCAAGAGACCCAGTACTTC.

The chain recombines TRBV7-3 with TRBJ2-1, with D possibly TRBD2 on 5 matching bases. V gave up 4 bases and J gave up 1 base, with 11 bases separating them. From germline, CDR1 is SGHTA and CDR2 FQGTGA. CDR3 length: 15 amino acids. The CDR3 DNA reads TGTGCCAGCAGCTCATATGGGGAGTCCTACAATGAGCAGTTCTTC. Protein product: CASSSYGESYNEQFF.

This clonotype was seen ten or more times. The gene calls are TRBV7-2 and TRBJ2-7; D perhaps matches TRBD2 (6 bases). Trimming left V 5 bases short and J 5 bases short, with 25 bases between. The CDR3 is made up of 17 amino acids. Germline lookup yields CDR1 SGHTA and CDR2 FQGNSA. CDR3 nucleotide sequence: TGTGCCAGCAGCCCCTCGCGTGATGGGGGGATAATCAACGAGCAGTACTTC. It translates to CASSPSRDGGIINEQYF.

This clonotype was seen only a few times. The gene calls are TRBV20-1 and TRBJ2-3, with 8 bases lining up with TRBD2. This CDR3 contains 13 residues. The V and J ends lost 6 bases and 2 bases, in that order; junction bases with no gene match: 4. Germline V gene sequence: CDR1 DFQATT, CDR2 SNEGSKA (reference sequence). CDR3 in amino acids: CSAIAGITDTQYF. The CDR3 nucleotides are TGCAGTGCCATAGCGGGAATCACAGATACGCAGTATTTT.

This clonotype showed up many times. The CDR3 loop is CASSATSGSAYEQYF. CDR3 coding DNA: TGTGCCAGCAGCGCCACTAGCGGGAGTGCTTACGAGCAGTACTTC. V and J are TRBV9 and TRBJ2-7, with 11 bases identical to TRBD2. CDR1 and CDR2 from the germline V gene are SGDLS and YYNGEE. The CDR3 runs to 15 residues. Losses at the gene ends were 3 bases for V and 4 bases for J; bases not matched to a gene: 6. The variable domain in full, with the rest retrieved from reference TRBV9 and TRBJ2-7, is DSGVTQTPKHLITATGQRVTLRCSPRSGDLSVYWYQQSLDQGLQFLIQYYNGEERAKGNILERFSAQQFPDLHSELNLSSLELGDSALYFCASSATSGSAYEQYFGPGTRLTVT.

The V gene is TRBV29-1, the J gene TRBJ1-2, with D perhaps TRBD1 (5 bases). Germline CDR1 SQVTM, CDR2 ANQGSEA. The CDR3 has 12 residues. V dropped 2 bases and J dropped 7 bases, with 11 bases sitting between them. The CDR3 reads CSVERGRSGYTF. The CDR3 bases are TGCAGCGTTGAAAGGGGACGTTCTGGCTACACCTTC.